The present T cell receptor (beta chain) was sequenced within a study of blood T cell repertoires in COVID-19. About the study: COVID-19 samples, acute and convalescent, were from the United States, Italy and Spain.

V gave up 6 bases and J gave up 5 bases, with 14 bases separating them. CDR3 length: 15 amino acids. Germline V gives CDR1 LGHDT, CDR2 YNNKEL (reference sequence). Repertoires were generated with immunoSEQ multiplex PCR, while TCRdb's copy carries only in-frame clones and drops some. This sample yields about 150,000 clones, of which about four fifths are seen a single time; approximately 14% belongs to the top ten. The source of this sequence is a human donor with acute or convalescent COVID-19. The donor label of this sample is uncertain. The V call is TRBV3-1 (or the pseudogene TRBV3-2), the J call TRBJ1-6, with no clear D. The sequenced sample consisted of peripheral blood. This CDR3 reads CASSLRGGHNSPLHF. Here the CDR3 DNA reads TGTGCCAGCAGTCTCCGCGGAGGGCATAATTCACCCCTCCACTTT.